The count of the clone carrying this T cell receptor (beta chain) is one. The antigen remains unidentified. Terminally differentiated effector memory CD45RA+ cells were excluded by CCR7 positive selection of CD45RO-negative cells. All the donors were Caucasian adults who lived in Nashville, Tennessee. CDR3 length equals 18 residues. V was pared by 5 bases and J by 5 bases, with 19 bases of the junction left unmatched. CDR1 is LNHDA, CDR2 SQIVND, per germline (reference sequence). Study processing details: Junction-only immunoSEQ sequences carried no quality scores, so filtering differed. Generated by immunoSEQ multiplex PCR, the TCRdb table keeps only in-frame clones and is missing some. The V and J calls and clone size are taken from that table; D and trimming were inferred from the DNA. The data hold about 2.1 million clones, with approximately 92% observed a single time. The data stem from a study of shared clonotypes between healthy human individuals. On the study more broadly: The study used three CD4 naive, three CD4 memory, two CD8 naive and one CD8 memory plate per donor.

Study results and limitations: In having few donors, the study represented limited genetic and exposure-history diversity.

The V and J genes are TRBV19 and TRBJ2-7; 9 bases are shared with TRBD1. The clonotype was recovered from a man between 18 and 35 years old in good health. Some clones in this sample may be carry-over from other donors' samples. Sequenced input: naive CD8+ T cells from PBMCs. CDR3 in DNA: TGTGCCAGTAGTCCTCGGGACAGGGAAACTGTCCGGGGGGACGAGCAGTACTTC. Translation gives CASSPRDRETVRGDEQYF.